The 18 T cell receptor beta chains presented below share a single source sample, sequenced in a study of OX40 agonist ivuxolimab in advanced cancers. Some clones are missing from TCRdb's copy, which holds only in-frame ones; the method was immunoSEQ multiplex PCR. The sample consists of tens of thousands of clones, approximately 80% of them appearing once. The sample here was CD4+ or CD8+ T cells sorted from blood, taken in a trial of the OX40 agonist ivuxolimab. These receptor sequences come from an adult with an advanced solid tumor such as melanoma, head and neck, liver or kidney cancer.

V and J are TRBV4-2 and TRBJ2-3; 11 nucleotides match TRBD2. V gave up 1 base and J gave up 4 bases; unmatched junction bases: 7. Germline values: CDR1 LGHNA, CDR2 YNFKEQ. The CDR3 is 17 amino acids. CDR3 loop: CASSQGAGTSGADTQYF. In DNA form, the CDR3 reads TGTGCCAGCAGCCAAGGGGCAGGGACTAGCGGCGCAGATACGCAGTATTTT.

There are a few counts of this clone. The chain links TRBV27 to TRBJ1-5; D is ambiguous. This CDR3 spans 15 amino acids. Germline V gene lookup returns CDR1 MNHEY and CDR2 SMNVEV (reference sequence). V was shortened by 2 bases and J by 11 bases, with 19 bases between the two germline ends. Here the CDR3 reads CASSLEPPPGGAQHF. CDR3 DNA: TGTGCCAGCAGTTTAGAACCCCCTCCCGGCGGGGCCCAGCATTTT.

This chain connects TRBV28 to TRBJ1-3; TRBD1 matches 9 bases. The length of the CDR3 is 15 residues. Germline CDR1 and CDR2: MDHEN and SYDVKM. The junction had 7 bases not matched to a gene; V was cut back by 7 bases and J by 3 bases. CDR3 nucleotide sequence: TGTGCCAGCACCTTGGACAGGGGACGTGGAAACACCATATATTTT. Protein: CASTLDRGRGNTIYF.

The rearrangement links TRBV10-3 to TRBJ2-2; 9 nucleotides match TRBD2. The CDR3 consists of 16 residues. V lost 4 bases, J lost 1 base, and 4 bases stayed unmatched. Germline V CDR1 and CDR2: ENHRY, SYGVKD. CDR3 nucleotide sequence: TGTGCCATCAGTGGTACGACTAGCGGGAACACCGGGGAGCTGTTTTTT. Translated, it gives CAISGTTSGNTGELFF.

This chain links TRBV19 with TRBJ2-7; 7 nucleotides match TRBD1. V was pared by 5 bases and J by 2 bases, with 3 bases of the junction left unmatched. Germline V gives CDR1 LNHDA, CDR2 SQIVND (reference sequence). This CDR3 has 13 residues. This CDR3 reads CASSRGQPYEQYF. The DNA for the CDR3 is TGTGCCAGTAGTCGGGGACAGCCCTACGAGCAGTACTTC.

The chain recombines TRBV5-8 with TRBJ2-1; 7 nucleotides line up with TRBD1. V was pared by 2 bases and J by 7 bases, with 12 bases of the junction left unmatched. This CDR3 has 16 amino acids. The germline gives CDR1 SGHTS, CDR2 YDEGEE. CDR3 residues: CASSFVSLGGRNEQFF. The CDR3, as DNA: TGTGCCAGCAGCTTTGTTTCTCTAGGGGGCAGGAATGAGCAGTTCTTC.

The chain has TRBV6-5 and TRBJ1-6; 9 bases are shared with TRBD1. The length of the CDR3 is 15 residues. Germline CDR1 and CDR2: MNHEY and SVGAGI. Trimming took 0 bases from V and 6 from J; bases not matched to a gene: 0. The CDR3 loop is CASSYSTGGNSPLHF. For the CDR3, the DNA is TGTGCCAGCAGTTACTCGACAGGGGGTAATTCACCCCTCCACTTT.

The chain has TRBV4-1 and TRBJ1-2; D is perhaps TRBD1 (6 bases). V was pared by 0 bases and J by 8 bases, with 10 bases between. CDR1 is MGHRA and CDR2 is YSYEKL in the germline V gene. The CDR3 runs to 13 residues. This chain's CDR3 is CASSQERGLGYTF. The CDR3 nucleotides read TGCGCCAGCAGCCAAGAGCGGGGGCTCGGCTACACCTTC.

The rearrangement joins TRBV28 to TRBJ2-1, with D perhaps matching TRBD2 (5 bases). Germline V lookup: CDR1 MDHEN, CDR2 SYDVKM. V lost 3 bases and J lost 0, with 12 bases in between. The CDR3 loop spans 16 amino acids. Here the CDR3 reads CASSFHLGSSYNEQFF. The CDR3 DNA reads TGTGCCAGCAGTTTCCATCTTGGGAGCTCCTACAATGAGCAGTTCTTC.

This clone is a singleton in its sample. The chain joins TRBV28 to TRBJ1-2, with TRBD1 identical over 11 bases. The J segment lost 4 bases and the V segment lost 9 bases, leaving 10 bases of the junction unmatched. This CDR3 region has 15 residues. Germline CDR1 is MDHEN and CDR2 is SYDVKM. CDR3 bases: TGTGCCAGTCTATCAGGGGACAGGGGGGTCTATGGCTACACCTTC. Translating gives CASLSGDRGVYGYTF.

This chain connects TRBV6-5 to TRBJ2-1; D tentatively fits TRBD1 or TRBD2 (5 bases each). From germline, CDR1 is MNHEY and CDR2 SVGAGI. CDR3 length: 13 residues. The V end lost 2 bases, the J end lost 9 bases, and 11 bases lay between the germline ends. CDR3 nucleotide sequence: TGTGCCAGCAGTTACGGGGGACGGACTGAGCAGTTCTTC. It yields the protein CASSYGGRTEQFF.

The V and J genes are TRBV7-9 and TRBJ2-2; 15 positions match TRBD2. CDR3 length: 18 residues. Germline lookup yields CDR1 SEHNR and CDR2 FQNEAQ (reference sequence). With 5 bases clipped from V and 5 bases from J, the junction kept 9 bases outside the gene matches. CDR3 nucleotide sequence: TGTGCCAGCAGCCTTCCCGGGACTAGCGGGGGGCGTACCGGGGAGCTGTTTTTT. It codes for CASSLPGTSGGRTGELFF. Full variable domain (rest looked up from reference TRBV7-9 and TRBJ2-2): DTGVSQNPRHKITKRGQNVTFRCDPISEHNRLYWYRQTLGQGPEFLTYFQNEAQLEKSRLLSDRFSAERPKGSFSTLEIQRTEQGDSAMYLCASSLPGTSGGRTGELFFGEGSRLTVL.

The chain combines TRBV9 with TRBJ2-7, with 9 bases identical to TRBD2. Germline V gene sequence: CDR1 SGDLS, CDR2 YYNGEE. This CDR3 region has 14 residues. With 4 bases clipped from V and 6 bases from J, the junction kept 8 bases outside the gene matches. CDR3 sequence reads: CASSSQAGGGEQYF. In DNA form, the CDR3 reads TGTGCCAGCAGCTCCCAAGCGGGAGGAGGCGAGCAGTACTTC. Drawing the rest from reference TRBV9 and TRBJ2-7, the complete variable domain is DSGVTQTPKHLITATGQRVTLRCSPRSGDLSVYWYQQSLDQGLQFLIQYYNGEERAKGNILERFSAQQFPDLHSELNLSSLELGDSALYFCASSSQAGGGEQYFGPGTRLTVT.

The chain employs TRBV27 and TRBJ1-1; no definite D call. This CDR3 is built from 14 residues. Germline CDR1 and CDR2: MNHEY and SMNVEV (reference sequence). V was cut by 4 bases and J by 8 bases, with 17 bases left in between. This CDR3 reads CASSYPGPRGEAFF. For the CDR3, the DNA is TGTGCCAGCAGTTATCCGGGCCCCCGGGGAGAAGCTTTCTTT.

This chain uses TRBV7-9 with TRBJ2-5; 11 bases map to TRBD1. The V and J ends lost 2 bases and 5 bases, in that order; junction bases with no gene match: 10. Per the germline V gene, CDR1 is SEHNR and CDR2 is FQNEAQ (reference sequence). The CDR3 extends over 17 amino acids. Here the CDR3 reads CASSLPRTGGPWETQYF. As DNA, the CDR3 is TGTGCCAGCAGCTTACCTCGGACAGGGGGCCCGTGGGAGACCCAGTACTTC.

The gene calls are TRBV27 and TRBJ2-1, with D unresolved. The germline V and J ends were trimmed by 3 bases and 4 bases, with 7 bases remaining between them. The germline V gene encodes CDR1 MNHEY and CDR2 SMNVEV (reference sequence). CDR3 length equals 13 residues. CDR3 loop: CASSFSRYNEQFF. The CDR3 coding sequence is TGTGCCAGCAGTTTTTCTAGGTACAATGAGCAGTTCTTC.

V and J are TRBV6-5 and TRBJ1-2, with 10 nucleotides matching TRBD1. The V segment lost 2 bases and the J segment 4 bases; nucleotides outside the gene matches: 7. The germline gives CDR1 MNHEY, CDR2 SVGAGI. The CDR3 is made up of 16 amino acids. The CDR3 here is CASSYRRTGGPYGYTF. CDR3 DNA sequence: TGTGCCAGCAGTTACCGAAGGACAGGGGGACCCTATGGCTACACCTTC.

The count of this clone is one. The gene calls are TRBV10-2 and TRBJ2-1, with D perhaps TRBD1 (5 bases). This CDR3 is built from 11 residues. CDR1 is WSHSY and CDR2 is SAAADI in the germline V gene. V shed 8 bases and J shed 7 bases, with 9 bases lying between them. This CDR3 reads CASDKGNEQFF. CDR3 in DNA: TGCGCCAGCGATAAGGGGAATGAGCAGTTCTTC.